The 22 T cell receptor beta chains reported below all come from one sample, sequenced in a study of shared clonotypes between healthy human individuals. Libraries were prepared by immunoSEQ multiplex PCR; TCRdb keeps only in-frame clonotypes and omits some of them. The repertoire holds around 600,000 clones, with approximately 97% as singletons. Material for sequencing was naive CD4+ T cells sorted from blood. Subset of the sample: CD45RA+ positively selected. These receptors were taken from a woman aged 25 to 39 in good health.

CDR3 protein: CASSVGFRKNTEAFF. CDR3 DNA: TGTGCCAGCAGTGTGGGTTTCAGGAAGAACACTGAAGCTTTCTTT. V is TRBV2 and J is TRBJ1-1; D uncertain. Per the germline V gene, CDR1 is SNHLY and CDR2 is FYNNEI. The ends were cut back, 4 bases at V and 1 base at J, with 13 bases in the middle. CDR3 length: 15 amino acids.

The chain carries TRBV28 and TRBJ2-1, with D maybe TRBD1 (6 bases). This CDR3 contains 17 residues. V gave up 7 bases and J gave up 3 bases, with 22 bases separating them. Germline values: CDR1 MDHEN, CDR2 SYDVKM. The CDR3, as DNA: TGTGCCAGCACCAGGCTCATCGGCAGGGGATACTACAATGAGCAGTTCTTC. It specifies CASTRLIGRGYYNEQFF.

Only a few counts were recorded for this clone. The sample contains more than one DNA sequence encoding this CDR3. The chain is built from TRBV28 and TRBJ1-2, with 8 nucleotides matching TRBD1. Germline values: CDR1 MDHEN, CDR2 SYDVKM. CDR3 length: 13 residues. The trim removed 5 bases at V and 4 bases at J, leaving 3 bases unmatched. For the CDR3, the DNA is TGTGCCAGCAGTCCCGGACAGGGCTATGGCTACACCTTC. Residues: CASSPGQGYGYTF.

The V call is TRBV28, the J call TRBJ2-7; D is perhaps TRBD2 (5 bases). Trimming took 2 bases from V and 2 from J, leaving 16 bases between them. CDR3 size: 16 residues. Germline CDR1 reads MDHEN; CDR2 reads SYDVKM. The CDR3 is CASSLEIGLSTYEQYF. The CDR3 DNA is TGTGCCAGCAGTTTAGAAATAGGACTTTCTACCTACGAGCAGTACTTC.

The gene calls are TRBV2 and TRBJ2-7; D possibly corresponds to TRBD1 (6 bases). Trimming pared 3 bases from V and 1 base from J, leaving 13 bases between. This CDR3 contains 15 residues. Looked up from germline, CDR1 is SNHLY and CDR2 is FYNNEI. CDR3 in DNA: TGTGCCAGCAGTGAGCCCGGGACAAAATCCTACGAGCAGTACTTC. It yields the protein CASSEPGTKSYEQYF.

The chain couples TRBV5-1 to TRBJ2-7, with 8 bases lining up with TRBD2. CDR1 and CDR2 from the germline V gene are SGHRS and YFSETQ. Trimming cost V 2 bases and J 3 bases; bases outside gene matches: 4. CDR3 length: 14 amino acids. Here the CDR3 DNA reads TGCGCCAGCAGCTTTTTGGGGACTAGCTACGAGCAGTACTTC. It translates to CASSFLGTSYEQYF. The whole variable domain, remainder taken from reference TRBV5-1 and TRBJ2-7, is KAGVTQTPRYLIKTRGQQVTLSCSPISGHRSVSWYQQTPGQGLQFLFEYFSETQRNKGNFPGRFSGRQFSNSRSEMNVSTLELGDSALYLCASSFLGTSYEQYFGPGTRLTVT.

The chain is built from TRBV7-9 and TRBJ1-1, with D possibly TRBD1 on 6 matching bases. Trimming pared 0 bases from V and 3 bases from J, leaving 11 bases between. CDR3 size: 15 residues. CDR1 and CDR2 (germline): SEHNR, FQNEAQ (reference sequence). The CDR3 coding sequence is TGTGCCAGCAGCTTAGCTGGGGACATAGACACTGAAGCTTTCTTT. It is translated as CASSLAGDIDTEAFF.

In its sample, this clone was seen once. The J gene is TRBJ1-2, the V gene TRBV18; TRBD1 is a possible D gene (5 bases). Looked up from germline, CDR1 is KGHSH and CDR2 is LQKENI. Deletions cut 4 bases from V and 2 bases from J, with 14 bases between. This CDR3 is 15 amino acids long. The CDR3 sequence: CASSRSSGTNYGYTF. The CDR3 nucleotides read TGTGCCAGCTCACGAAGCAGCGGGACGAACTATGGCTACACCTTC.

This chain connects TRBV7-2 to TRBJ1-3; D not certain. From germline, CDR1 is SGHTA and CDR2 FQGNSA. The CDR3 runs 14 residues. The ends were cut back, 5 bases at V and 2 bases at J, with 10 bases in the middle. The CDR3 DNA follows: TGTGCCAGCAGCCTATCGTGGGCTGGAAACACCATATATTTT. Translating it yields CASSLSWAGNTIYF.

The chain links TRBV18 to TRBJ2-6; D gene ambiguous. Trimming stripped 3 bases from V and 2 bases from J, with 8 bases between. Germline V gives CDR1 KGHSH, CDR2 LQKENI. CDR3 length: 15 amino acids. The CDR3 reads CASSPLGPGANVLTF. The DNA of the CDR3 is TGTGCCAGCTCACCTCTAGGCCCTGGGGCCAACGTCCTGACTTTC. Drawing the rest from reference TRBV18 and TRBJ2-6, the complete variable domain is NAGVMQNPRHLVRRRGQEARLRCSPMKGHSHVYWYRQLPEEGLKFMVYLQKENIIDESGMPKERFSAEFPKEGPSILRIQQVVRGDSAAYFCASSPLGPGANVLTFGAGSRLTVL.

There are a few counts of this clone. CDR3 sequence (DNA): TGCGCCAGCGCGGAGGCAGACACCATATATTTT. Its translation is CASAEADTIYF. The chain joins TRBV10-1 to TRBJ1-3; D not certain. Germline lookup yields CDR1 WNHNN and CDR2 SYGVQD (reference sequence). Trimming pared 8 bases from V and 8 bases from J, leaving 10 bases between. The CDR3 runs to 11 residues.

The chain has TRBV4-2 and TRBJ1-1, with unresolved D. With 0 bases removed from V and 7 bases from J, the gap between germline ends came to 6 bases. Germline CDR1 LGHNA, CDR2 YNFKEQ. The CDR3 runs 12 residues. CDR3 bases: TGTGCCAGCAGCCAAGATCGGGGTGAAGCTTTCTTT. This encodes CASSQDRGEAFF.

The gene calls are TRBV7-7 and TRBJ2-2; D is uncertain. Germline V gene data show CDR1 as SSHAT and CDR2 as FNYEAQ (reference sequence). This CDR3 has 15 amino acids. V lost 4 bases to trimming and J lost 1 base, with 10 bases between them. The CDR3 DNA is TGTGCCAGCAGCTCCAACTCAGGGAACACCGGGGAGCTGTTTTTT. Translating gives CASSSNSGNTGELFF.

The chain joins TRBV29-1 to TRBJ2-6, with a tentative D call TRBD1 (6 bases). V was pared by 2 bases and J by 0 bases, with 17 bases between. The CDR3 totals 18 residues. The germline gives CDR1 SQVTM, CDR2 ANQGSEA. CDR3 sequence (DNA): TGCAGCGTTGAAACCGGGACACGCTTTACCTCTGGGGCCAACGTCCTGACTTTC. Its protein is CSVETGTRFTSGANVLTF.

The DNA of the CDR3 is TGCGCCAGCAGCCAAGATTACTTTCGTCTCTACGAGCAGTACTTC. It is translated as CASSQDYFRLYEQYF. This rearrangement joins TRBV4-1 to TRBJ2-7; no clear D. Germline loops: CDR1 MGHRA, CDR2 YSYEKL. This CDR3 contains 15 residues. V was clipped by 0 bases and J by 3 bases, with 12 bases between them.

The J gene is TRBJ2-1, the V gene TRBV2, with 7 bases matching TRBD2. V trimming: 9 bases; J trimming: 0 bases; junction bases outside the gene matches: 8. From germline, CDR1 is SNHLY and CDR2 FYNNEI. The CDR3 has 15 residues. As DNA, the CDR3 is TGTGCCAGTTTAGCCGGGGGGAGCTCCTACAATGAGCAGTTCTTC. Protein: CASLAGGSSYNEQFF.

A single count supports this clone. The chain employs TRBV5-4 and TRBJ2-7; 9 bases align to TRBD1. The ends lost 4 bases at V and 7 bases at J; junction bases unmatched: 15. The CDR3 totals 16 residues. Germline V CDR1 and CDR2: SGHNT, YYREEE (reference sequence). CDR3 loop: CASSGRLTTGGIEQYF. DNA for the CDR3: TGTGCCAGCAGCGGAAGACTCACTACAGGGGGCATAGAGCAGTACTTC.

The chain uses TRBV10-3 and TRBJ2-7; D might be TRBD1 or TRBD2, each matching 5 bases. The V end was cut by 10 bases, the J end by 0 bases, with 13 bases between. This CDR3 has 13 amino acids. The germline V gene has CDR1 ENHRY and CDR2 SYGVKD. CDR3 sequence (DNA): TGTGCCACCGGGACCGGTAGCTCCTACGAGCAGTACTTC. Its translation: CATGTGSSYEQYF.

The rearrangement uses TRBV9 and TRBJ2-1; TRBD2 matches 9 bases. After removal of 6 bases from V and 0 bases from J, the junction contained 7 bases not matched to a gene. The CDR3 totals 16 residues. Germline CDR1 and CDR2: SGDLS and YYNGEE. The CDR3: CASTQPGLASYNEQFF. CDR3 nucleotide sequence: TGTGCCAGCACCCAGCCGGGACTAGCCTCCTACAATGAGCAGTTCTTC.

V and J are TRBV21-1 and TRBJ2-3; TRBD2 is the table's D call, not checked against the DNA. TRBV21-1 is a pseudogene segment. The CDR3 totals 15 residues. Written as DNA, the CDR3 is TGTGCCAGCAGCCCCCGAGGAGGGCCATCAGATACGCAGTATTTT. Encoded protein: CASSPRGGPSDTQYF.

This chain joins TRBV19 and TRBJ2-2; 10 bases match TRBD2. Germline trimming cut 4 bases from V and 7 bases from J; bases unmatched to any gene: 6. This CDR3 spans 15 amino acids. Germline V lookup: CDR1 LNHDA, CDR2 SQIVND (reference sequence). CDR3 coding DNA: TGTGCCAGTAGTAATGTAGCGGGAGGAATCGGGGAGCTGTTTTTT. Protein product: CASSNVAGGIGELFF.

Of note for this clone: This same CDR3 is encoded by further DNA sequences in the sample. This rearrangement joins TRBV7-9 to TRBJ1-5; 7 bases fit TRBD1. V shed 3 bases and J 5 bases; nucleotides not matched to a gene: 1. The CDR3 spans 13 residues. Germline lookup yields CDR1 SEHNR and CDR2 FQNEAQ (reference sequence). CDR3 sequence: CASSFQGDQPQHF. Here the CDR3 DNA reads TGTGCCAGCAGCTTCCAGGGGGATCAGCCCCAGCATTTT.